This T cell receptor beta chain was recovered during a study of blood T cells in healthy people across ages. This clonotype showed up just a few times. Together with a sample-barcoded 5' primer, a J-beta primer mix was included in a second PCR lasting roughly 7 to 11 cycles. TCRdb reanalysed the 5' RACE reads using MiXCR and keeps one entry per CDR3 protein. This table has more than 650,000 distinct CDR3 sequences, roughly 25% appearing once. Germline V lookup: CDR1 LNHNV, CDR2 YYDKDF (reference sequence). V was trimmed by 6 bases and J by 4 bases, leaving 12 bases between them. The CDR3 covers 13 residues. These data also formed part of another study, on T cells of mothers and their children.

This chain uses TRBV15 with TRBJ1-2; D gene ambiguous. Material for sequencing was blood. The sequence derives from a boy aged 10-17 years in good health. CDR3 DNA: TGTGCCACCAGAAGGGAGTCTAGCTATGGCTACACCTTC. Its translation is CATRRESSYGYTF.